The rows below give T cell receptor beta chains drawn from one sample of a study of shared clonotypes between healthy human individuals. Sequencing was performed with immunoSEQ multiplex PCR; in TCRdb, only in-frame clones are kept and a portion is missing. The data contain over 950,000 clones, roughly 80% of them singletons. The sample comprised memory CD4+ T cells from PBMCs. The receptors come from a man aged 18 to 29 in good health. Some clones in this sample may be carry-over from other donors' samples. Both conserved end residues are part of each CDR3. The D gene is left open where the match is weak. The size field is filled for only some rows; it gives once, few, many or a size class.

v_gene	d_gene	abundance	j_gene	CDR3nt	CDR3aa
TRBV15	-	few	TRBJ1-5	TGTGCCACCAGCGTATCAGCGGCTGAGCCCCAGCATTTT	CATSVSAAEPQHF
TRBV19	-	-	TRBJ2-6	TGTGCCAGTAGTATTCGATTCTCTGGGGCCAACGTCCTGACTTTC	CASSIRFSGANVLTF
TRBV29-1	-	-	TRBJ2-7	TGCAGCGTTGAATCGGCAGGGGCCTACGAGCAGTACTTC	CSVESAGAYEQYF
TRBV2	-	-	TRBJ2-7	TGTGCCAGCACGGGCAGAACCTACGAGCAGTACTTC	CASTGRTYEQYF
TRBV7-9	-	-	TRBJ2-3	TGTGCCAGCAGCCCCTCGGGAACAATCGGCACAGATACGCAGTATTTT	CASSPSGTIGTDTQYF
TRBV6-5	TRBD2	-	TRBJ2-7	TGTGCCAGCAGTGGGAGGGCCTACGAGCAGTACTTC	CASSGRAYEQYF
TRBV11-2	-	-	TRBJ2-3	TGTGCCAGCAGCTTAGATCCGATTACAGATACGCAGTATTTT	CASSLDPITDTQYF
TRBV11-3	TRBD2	-	TRBJ2-1	TGTGCCAGCAGCTTTGGGACTAGCGCTGACAATGAGCAGTTCTTC	CASSFGTSADNEQFF
TRBV7-7	-	-	TRBJ2-1	TGTGCCAGCAGCTCCCTAGGGGGTGAGCAGTTCTTC	CASSSLGGEQFF
TRBV6-1	TRBD1	-	TRBJ1-1	TGTGCCAGCAGTGCAGGGGGCGAGGCTTTCTTT	CASSAGGEAFF
TRBV7-9	TRBD1	-	TRBJ2-7	TGTGCCAGCGGCCCGGGACAGGGGGCCCCCTACGAGCAGTACTTC	CASGPGQGAPYEQYF
TRBV5-1	TRBD2	-	TRBJ2-7	TGCGCCAGCAGCTTGGGACTAGCGGGAGTGAACGAGCAGTACTTC	CASSLGLAGVNEQYF
TRBV18	-	-	TRBJ1-2	TGTGCCAGCTCACCACGGACAAGTCCTAACTATGGCTACACCTTC	CASSPRTSPNYGYTF
TRBV20-1	-	-	TRBJ2-7	TGCAGTGCCCTCTTACACGAGCAGTACTTC	CSALLHEQYF
TRBV2	-	-	TRBJ2-2	TGTGCCAGCACCCTGACAGGGAACACCGGGGAGCTGTTTTTT	CASTLTGNTGELFF
TRBV28	-	few	TRBJ2-7	TGTGCCAGCAGTCTCTCCGGCTACGAGCAGTACTTC	CASSLSGYEQYF
TRBV9	-	-	TRBJ1-2	TGTGCCAGCAGCTTGCGGGACACCGTGACCTATGGCTACACCTTC	CASSLRDTVTYGYTF
TRBV5-1	TRBD2	-	TRBJ2-1	TGCGCCAGCAGCTTGGTAGCGGGAGTATACAATGAGCAGTTCTTC	CASSLVAGVYNEQFF
TRBV4-1	-	-	TRBJ2-3	TGCGCCAGCAGCAGGGGTTGGGTCACAGATACGCAGTATTTT	CASSRGWVTDTQYF
TRBV4-3	-	-	TRBJ1-2	TGCGCCAGCAGCCAAGATCGGGGGGGGTATGGCTACACCTTC	CASSQDRGGYGYTF